This record looks at one TCR beta chain sequence and its context. This clone's antigen is unknown. This entry comes from a study of T cells expressing NK-cell markers (dated by TCRdb to 2018 to 2020). The study in broad terms: In sorted CD3+CD56+NKG2C+, CD3+CD56+NKG2C- and CD3+CD56-NKG2C+ T-cell subsets from eight donors, TCR beta-chain repertoires were profiled. Illumina HiSeq 2000/2500, MiSeq or NextSeq was used to sequence libraries as 2 x 150 bp reads. The eight sequenced donors were randomly selected healthy volunteers, three men and five women. Seven of the eight sequenced donors were HCMV-seropositive and one was HCMV-seronegative.

What the authors observed across the whole study: Those dominant clonotypes were again the most abundant among CD3+CD56-NKG2C+ cells in a handful of donors, at 28.3-60.1%. In six donors, the dominant CD3+CD56+NKG2C+ clonotypes were among the top 10 CD8+ clonotypes and accounted for about 1.0-7.5% of CD8+ T cells. Whether the expanded NKG2C-expressing T cell clones were specific for HCMV antigens remained unclear.

HCMV-specific IgG was detected in serum with a commercial ELISA kit to determine HCMV serostatus. Peripheral blood mononuclear cells were isolated from blood by Ficoll density gradient centrifugation. Sequenced on an Illumina HiSeq 2000. The TCR beta cDNA libraries were made using 5'RACE template switching, a step that added both a universal primer site and unique molecular identifiers. cDNA synthesis was primed from the TCR beta constant segment, followed by two successive PCR amplification steps. The source study handled its data this way. MIGEC was used to demultiplex reads and group the reads by UMI, and MiTCR was used to assemble and quantify clonotypes. To exclude erroneous sequences, only TCR cDNA sequences supported by at least two reads were retained. Downstream repertoire analysis used the tcR package, and clonotypes were matched across fractions by CDR3 nucleotide sequence plus V segment. Antigen specificity was annotated against VDJdb with VDJmatch, allowing one amino acid substitution in CDR3. TCRdb reprocessed the reads into one record per CDR3 protein sequence, lacking DNA. Clone size and V and J calls follow TCRdb, not the original study. The sample has approximately 150,000 distinct CDR3 sequences on record. The top ten hold about 12% of the sample.

From the cysteine through the phenylalanine, the CDR3 covers 16 amino acids. The nucleotide record is missing. The CDR1 and CDR2 encoded by the germline V gene are SGHTA and FQGNSA. Sequencing was carried out using blood T cells: a sorted CD56 or NKG2C T cell subset, CD4+ or CD8+ T cells, or bulk PBMC T cells (not recorded which). The TCR originated in a man aged 18 to 30 in good health. Donor details come from another sample of the same person, matched by shared clones. The sequence joins TRBV7-2 to TRBJ2-7; without DNA, the TCRdb call of TRBD2 cannot be checked. The CDR3: CASSPELAGYNYEQYF.